A single sample gave rise to the 16 T cell receptor beta chains below, sequenced in a study of vaccination and CD4 T cells after COVID-19. Cultured CD4+ T cells had their DNA profiled by the Oncomine TCR Beta short-read assay. One entry per CDR3 protein, called by TCRdb with MiXCR from the PCR reads. The table shows about 19,000 distinct CDR3 sequences, with about half occurring only once. Treatment reported: roughly 10-day PBMC culture with coronavirus spike peptide pools or control peptides (ViraFEST assay). Their antigens are not known. Sequencing was performed on CD4+ T cells from blood, cultured in vitro. These receptors were taken from a human donor who had recovered from COVID-19.

The chain recombines TRBV5-1 with TRBJ2-2; weak D call: TRBD1 (6 bases). Germline CDR1 SGHRS, CDR2 YFSETQ. The CDR3 consists of 13 residues. V lost 0 bases to trimming and J lost 8 bases, with 8 bases between them. In DNA form, the CDR3 reads TGCGCCAGCAGCTTGGGACAGGCGGGGGAGCTGTTTTTT. It codes for CASSLGQAGELFF.

The chain has TRBV2 and TRBJ2-3; D may match TRBD1 or TRBD2 (5 bases each). CDR1 and CDR2 (germline): SNHLY, FYNNEI. CDR3 length: 11 residues. V lost 4 bases and J 6 bases, leaving 5 bases between the germline ends. CDR3 nucleotides: TGTGCCAGCAGTGGGGGGGATACGCAGTATTTT. It translates to CASSGGDTQYF.

The table lists this clonotype with a few counts. The genes are TRBV11-3 and TRBJ2-2; D gene ambiguous. The length of the CDR3 is 12 residues. Germline V gene data show CDR1 as SGHNT and CDR2 as YENEEA. Trimming stripped 4 bases from V and 2 bases from J, with 2 bases between. Here the CDR3 reads CASSSNTGELFF. CDR3 nucleotide sequence: TGTGCCAGCAGCTCTAACACCGGGGAGCTGTTTTTT.

This clonotype was recorded a few times. Here the CDR3 DNA reads TGTGCCAGCAGCCAAGCGGGAGGGCCGCACAATGAGCAGTTCTTC. This sequence encodes CASSQAGGPHNEQFF. The chain carries TRBV14 and TRBJ2-1, with 8 bases that match TRBD2. The germline V gene encodes CDR1 SGHDN and CDR2 FVKESK. This CDR3 is built from 15 residues. Trimming at V came to 1 base and at J to 5 bases, leaving 4 bases not matched to a gene. The whole variable domain, remainder taken from reference TRBV14 and TRBJ2-1, is EAGVTQFPSHSVIEKGQTVTLRCDPISGHDNLYWYRRVMGKEIKFLLHFVKESKQDESGMPNNRFLAERTGGTYSTLKVQPAELEDSGVYFCASSQAGGPHNEQFFGPGTRLTVL.

The J gene is TRBJ2-7, the V gene TRBV20-1; D is undetermined. The CDR3 sequence is 11 residues long. The germline V gene has CDR1 DFQATT and CDR2 SNEGSKA (reference sequence). V lost 6 bases and J 2 bases, leaving 8 bases between the germline ends. CDR3 residues: CSAPGPYEQYF. The DNA for the CDR3 is TGCAGTGCCCCAGGCCCCTACGAGCAGTACTTC.

The chain couples TRBV20-1 to TRBJ2-5, with 12 positions matching TRBD2. The germline gives CDR1 DFQATT, CDR2 SNEGSKA (reference sequence). V shed 2 bases and J 4 bases; nucleotides not matched to a gene: 5. The CDR3 runs 15 residues. The CDR3 nucleotides read TGCAGTGCTAGAATGACTAGCGGGAGAGGAGAGACCCAGTACTTC. This codes for CSARMTSGRGETQYF.

The V and J genes are TRBV14 and TRBJ1-5; D call uncertain. The CDR3 runs 13 residues. Trimming left V 4 bases short and J 5 bases short, with 9 bases between. Germline V gene sequence: CDR1 SGHDN, CDR2 FVKESK. The CDR3 DNA follows: TGTGCCAGCAGCCGGAACAAGGATCAGCCCCAGCATTTT. The encoded protein is CASSRNKDQPQHF.

This clonotype turned up a few times. This chain joins TRBV5-1 and TRBJ2-2; D possibly corresponds to TRBD2 (5 bases). The germline gives CDR1 SGHRS, CDR2 YFSETQ. This CDR3 contains 15 residues. V lost 0 bases, J lost 4 bases, and 10 bases lay in between. The CDR3 coding sequence is TGCGCCAGCAGCTTGGCGGGGTATGGCACCGGGGAGCTGTTTTTT. Protein product: CASSLAGYGTGELFF.

This chain links TRBV20-1 with TRBJ1-2; no firm D call. Trimming removed 2 bases at V and 5 bases at J, with 9 bases between. The V gene's germline CDR1 is DFQATT and CDR2 SNEGSKA (reference sequence). The CDR3 has 12 residues. The CDR3 is CSARSPLYGYTF. In DNA form, the CDR3 reads TGCAGTGCTAGATCGCCTCTATATGGCTACACCTTC.

The chain has TRBV27 and TRBJ2-7; 8 bases map to TRBD2. The ends lost 4 bases at V and 3 bases at J; junction bases unmatched: 14. Germline CDR1 MNHEY, CDR2 SMNVEV (reference sequence). This CDR3 is built from 17 residues. The CDR3 coding sequence is TGTGCCAGCAGTTCCCCATTCAGCGGGAGCGAAAGCTACGAGCAGTACTTC. The encoded protein is CASSSPFSGSESYEQYF.

V and J are TRBV5-1 and TRBJ2-5, with a tentative D call TRBD1 (5 bases). CDR1 is SGHRS, CDR2 YFSETQ, per germline. The length of the CDR3 is 15 residues. Between the trimmed V and J ends, which lost 0 bases and 5 bases, there was a span of 14 bases. This CDR3 is CASSLGLQGLETQYF. In DNA form, the CDR3 reads TGCGCCAGCAGCTTGGGGTTGCAGGGTCTGGAGACCCAGTACTTC.

The rearrangement joins TRBV21-1 to TRBJ1-5; the listed D gene, TRBD1, was not tested against the DNA. TRBV21-1 is a pseudogene. This CDR3 region has 12 residues. The CDR3 region is CAIRSGDQPQHF. The DNA for the CDR3 is TGTGCCATAAGGTCAGGGGATCAGCCCCAGCATTTT.

The J gene is TRBJ2-2, the V gene TRBV5-4; D remains unclear. Germline assignment: CDR1 SGHNT and CDR2 YYREEE (reference sequence). The V gene lost 2 bases and the J gene lost 2 bases, with 7 bases spanning the gap. The CDR3 is 14 residues long. The CDR3 loop reads CASSFYRNTGELFF. Here the CDR3 DNA reads TGTGCCAGCAGCTTTTACCGTAACACCGGGGAGCTGTTTTTT.

This chain joins TRBV19 and TRBJ1-1, with D possibly TRBD1 on 5 matching bases. The CDR3 extends over 17 amino acids. V lost 5 bases and J 1 base, leaving 20 bases between the germline ends. Germline-derived CDR1 and CDR2 are LNHDA and SQIVND (reference sequence). DNA of the CDR3: TGTGCCAGTAGTCCCTCAAACGGCAGGGAATCGAACACTGAAGCTTTCTTT. It codes for CASSPSNGRESNTEAFF.

This clonotype occurred once. The chain is built from TRBV4-3 and TRBJ1-2; 8 bases map to TRBD1. Germline V gene lookup returns CDR1 LGHNA and CDR2 YSLEER. CDR3 length: 14 amino acids. V lost 3 bases, J lost 5 bases, and 5 bases stayed unmatched. The chain's CDR3 is CASSHRTGGYGYTF. The CDR3 nucleotides read TGCGCCAGCAGCCACCGAACAGGGGGGTATGGCTACACCTTC.

The rearrangement joins TRBV20-1 to TRBJ1-2, with TRBD1 as a possible D gene (6 bases). Germline CDR1 DFQATT, CDR2 SNEGSKA (reference sequence). This CDR3 contains 14 residues. The germline V and J ends were trimmed by 6 bases and 0 bases, with 14 bases remaining between them. CDR3: CSAPGEGANYGYTF. As DNA, the CDR3 is TGCAGTGCCCCCGGGGAGGGGGCTAACTATGGCTACACCTTC.